Presented here are 2 T cell receptor beta chains from one specimen sequenced in a study of shared clonotypes between healthy human individuals. Measured with immunoSEQ multiplex PCR; TCRdb has only the in-frame clones, and not every one. The profile shows 2,500,000 or so clones, just over 90% of them singletons. The specimen was naive CD4+ T cells sorted from blood. As for subset: CD45RA+ positively selected. The receptors were gathered from a young man in good health.

This clone occurred once. The chain employs TRBV6-5 and TRBJ1-5, with unresolved D. The CDR3 spans 15 residues. Per the germline V gene, CDR1 is MNHEY and CDR2 is SVGAGI. V lost 6 bases, J lost 3 bases, and 15 bases lay in between. The CDR3 loop reads CASRLSPRANQPQHF. For the CDR3, the DNA is TGTGCCAGCAGACTCTCCCCAAGGGCCAATCAGCCCCAGCATTTT.

The gene calls are TRBV28 and TRBJ1-1; D is perhaps TRBD1 (6 bases). CDR3 length: 18 amino acids. Trimming took 10 bases from V and 6 from J, leaving 33 bases between them. The germline V gene has CDR1 MDHEN and CDR2 SYDVKM. The CDR3 loop reads CATTGSSFMRGRSSEAFF. DNA for the CDR3: TGTGCCACCACCGGTTCGAGTTTTATGAGGGGGAGGAGCTCTGAAGCTTTCTTT.